The present TCR beta chain was sequenced within a study of molecular identifiers for immune sequencing clone quantification. The CDR3 runs 17 residues. In germline, CDR1 is MDHEN, CDR2 SYDVKM. Trimming removed 4 bases from V and 3 bases from J; junction bases left unmatched: 12. This clonotype appeared many times. Via MiXCR, TCRdb re-called the PCR reads, giving one row per CDR3 protein. The table records 35,000 to 45,000 distinct CDR3 sequences, approximately 17% of them present only once. Sequenced: naive CD8+ T cells from blood, with Jurkat cell RNA spiked in. The subset: FACS-sorted CD8+CD4-CCR7+CD45RA+ naive T cells. The receptor was isolated from a human donor in good health. Some libraries in this study had Jurkat cell RNA spiked in. V usage is TRBV28 and J usage is TRBJ1-1, with 9 bases aligning to TRBD1. The CDR3 coding sequence is TGTGCCAGCAGTTGGGATGGGACAGGGAGATGGGACACTGAAGCTTTCTTT. Protein sequence: CASSWDGTGRWDTEAFF.